A single sample is the source of the 23 T cell receptor beta chains below, sequenced in a study of T-cell memory formation after mild COVID-19. Using its own MiXCR run on the 5' RACE reads, TCRdb lists one record per CDR3 protein. The sample includes about 350,000 distinct CDR3 sequences, 25% to 30% of them seen just once. Sequenced input: PBMCs or a T cell subset sorted from them (not recorded which). The source is an adult woman who had mild COVID-19 (a few samples of this study predate the infection). Cell type and time point are not known.

This chain's CDR3 is CASSAIAGGGDTQYF. The CDR3 nucleotides read TGTGCCAGCAGCGCCATAGCGGGAGGTGGAGATACGCAGTATTTT. V is TRBV7-9 and J is TRBJ2-3; 10 bases fit TRBD2. This CDR3 region has 15 residues. The ends lost 5 bases at V and 5 bases at J; junction bases unmatched: 7. Germline-derived CDR1 and CDR2 are SEHNR and FQNEAQ (reference sequence).

The chain carries TRBV20-1 and TRBJ2-3; D call uncertain. V was pared by 3 bases and J by 4 bases, with 14 bases between. Germline V gene lookup returns CDR1 DFQATT and CDR2 SNEGSKA (reference sequence). The CDR3 runs to 14 residues. Here the CDR3 reads CSASVTLVPDTQYF. As DNA, the CDR3 is TGCAGTGCTAGTGTAACCCTAGTTCCAGATACGCAGTATTTT.

This clonotype was observed a handful of times. The chain combines TRBV4-1 with TRBJ1-5, with TRBD1 identical over 8 bases. Per the germline V gene, CDR1 is MGHRA and CDR2 is YSYEKL. CDR3 length: 18 residues. The ends lost 1 base at V and 3 bases at J; junction bases unmatched: 11. Here the CDR3 DNA reads TGCGCCAGCAGCCAAGGTCGAGACAGGGGATCACTCAATCAGCCCCAGCATTTT. Its translation is CASSQGRDRGSLNQPQHF.

This clonotype was observed a few times. The J gene is TRBJ2-4, the V gene TRBV11-2; weak D call: TRBD2 (5 bases). CDR1 and CDR2 from the germline V gene are SGHAT and FQNNGV. V was trimmed by 1 base and J by 0 bases, leaving 13 bases between them. The CDR3 loop spans 17 amino acids. CDR3 protein: CASSLVDLIGAKNIQYF. DNA for the CDR3: TGTGCCAGCAGCTTAGTGGACTTGATAGGAGCCAAAAACATTCAGTACTTC.

The V and J genes are TRBV7-9 and TRBJ1-6; TRBD1 is a possible D gene (6 bases). Trimming took 9 bases from V and 5 from J, leaving 20 bases between them. This CDR3 has 16 amino acids. CDR1 and CDR2 from the germline V gene are SEHNR and FQNEAQ (reference sequence). The CDR3: CASRLGHGGDNSPLHF. Here the CDR3 DNA reads TGTGCCAGTAGACTGGGACACGGGGGAGATAATTCACCCCTCCACTTT.

The chain has TRBV5-5 and TRBJ1-5, with D uncertain. Between the trimmed V and J ends, which lost 1 base and 3 bases, there was a span of 8 bases. Germline assignment: CDR1 SGHKS and CDR2 YYEKEE (reference sequence). CDR3 length equals 14 residues. In DNA form, the CDR3 reads TGTGCCAGCAGCTTGTTGGCGGACAATCAGCCCCAGCATTTT. It codes for CASSLLADNQPQHF.

The gene calls are TRBV2 and TRBJ2-3, with 11 bases matching TRBD2. The CDR3 is 16 amino acids. Germline trimming cut 1 base from V and 3 bases from J; bases unmatched to any gene: 3. Germline CDR1 is SNHLY and CDR2 is FYNNEI. As DNA, the CDR3 is TGTGCCAGCAGTGAAGGACTAGCGGGGAAAACAGATACGCAGTATTTT. It yields the protein CASSEGLAGKTDTQYF. The full variable domain, with the rest looked up from reference TRBV2 and TRBJ2-3, is EPEVTQTPSHQVTQMGQEVILRCVPISNHLYFYWYRQILGQKVEFLVSFYNNEISEKSEIFDDQFSVERPDGSNFTLKIRSTKLEDSAMYFCASSEGLAGKTDTQYFGPGTRLTVL.

V and J are TRBV4-1 and TRBJ2-2; 7 nucleotides align to TRBD1. The CDR3 consists of 15 residues. Germline trimming cut 4 bases from V and 6 bases from J; bases unmatched to any gene: 8. Germline-derived CDR1 and CDR2 are MGHRA and YSYEKL. The CDR3 region is CASSLKAGGAGELFF. In nucleotides, the CDR3 is TGCGCCAGCAGCCTGAAGGCAGGGGGAGCCGGGGAGCTGTTTTTT.

The chain joins TRBV4-3 to TRBJ1-2; D is ambiguous. CDR3 size: 15 residues. V dropped 4 bases and J dropped 8 bases, with 20 bases sitting between them. Germline CDR1 is LGHNA and CDR2 is YSLEER. CDR3 loop: CASSLQGSGFGGYTF. Here the CDR3 DNA reads TGCGCCAGCAGCCTCCAAGGATCAGGATTTGGGGGCTACACCTTC.

This clonotype was seen a few times. V gene TRBV6-2 or TRBV6-3 combines with J gene TRBJ2-3; D is tentatively TRBD1 or TRBD2 (5 bases each). CDR1 and CDR2 from the germline V gene are MNHEY and SVGEGT. V was trimmed by 0 bases and J by 0 bases, leaving 10 bases between them. The CDR3 sequence is 16 residues long. This chain's CDR3 is CASSYSARDSTDTQYF. CDR3 DNA sequence: TGTGCCAGCAGTTACTCGGCCCGGGACAGCACAGATACGCAGTATTTT.

This clonotype was picked up a small number of times. The chain links TRBV14 to TRBJ2-1, with 9 positions matching TRBD1. With V trimmed by 4 bases and J by 7 bases, 14 bases remained unmatched. CDR3 size: 17 residues. Germline CDR1 reads SGHDN; CDR2 reads FVKESK. The CDR3 protein is CASSRPLGGTGSNEQFF. DNA of the CDR3: TGTGCCAGCAGCCGCCCTTTGGGTGGGACAGGGAGTAATGAGCAGTTCTTC.

This chain uses TRBV27 with TRBJ2-7; no clear D. The CDR3 length is 14 residues. The germline V and J ends were trimmed by 5 bases and 1 base, with 12 bases remaining between them. Per the germline V gene, CDR1 is MNHEY and CDR2 is SMNVEV (reference sequence). CDR3 bases: TGTGCCAGCAGTCCCTTGACCGTATCCTACGAGCAGTACTTC. Translation: CASSPLTVSYEQYF.

The chain combines TRBV5-6 with TRBJ2-4; D remains unclear. The CDR3 has 16 amino acids. Trimming took off 0 bases at V and 0 bases at J, with 10 bases between the two ends. The V gene's germline CDR1 is SGHDT and CDR2 YYEEEE. The CDR3 bases are TGTGCCAGCAGCTTGGGGTCGAATCTAGCCAAAAACATTCAGTACTTC. Translated: CASSLGSNLAKNIQYF.

The chain carries TRBV4-2 and TRBJ1-5; tentative D call: TRBD1 (5 bases). The CDR3 is 16 amino acids. With 0 bases removed from V and 5 bases from J, the gap between germline ends came to 14 bases. Germline loops: CDR1 LGHNA, CDR2 YNFKEQ. CDR3 amino acids: CASSQDPREGDQPQHF. As DNA, the CDR3 is TGTGCCAGCAGCCAAGATCCCAGGGAAGGAGATCAGCCCCAGCATTTT.

The chain has TRBV7-8 and TRBJ2-1; maybe TRBD1 (6 bases). Trimming pared 1 base from V and 0 bases from J, leaving 10 bases between. The CDR3 has 16 amino acids. Germline loops: CDR1 SGHVS, CDR2 FQNEAQ. CDR3 in amino acids: CASSLVDRISYNEQFF. The CDR3 DNA reads TGTGCCAGCAGCTTAGTTGACAGGATCTCCTACAATGAGCAGTTCTTC.

V gene TRBV5-1 combines with J gene TRBJ2-7; 10 nucleotides agree with TRBD1. V gave up 4 bases and J gave up 4 bases; unmatched junction bases: 8. Germline-derived CDR1 and CDR2 are SGHRS and YFSETQ. The CDR3 is made up of 15 amino acids. The CDR3 DNA reads as TGCGCCAGCAGCCCCACCTGGACAGGGGGTTACGAGCAGTACTTC. This codes for CASSPTWTGGYEQYF.

CDR3: CASSLGPGQTYEQYF. DNA for the CDR3: TGTGCCAGCAGTTTAGGCCCGGGACAGACCTACGAGCAGTACTTC. The V call is TRBV12-3 or TRBV12-4, the J call TRBJ2-7; 7 bases fit TRBD1. The CDR3 consists of 15 residues. Trimming at V came to 1 base and at J to 2 bases, leaving 5 bases not matched to a gene.

The chain combines TRBV4-1 with TRBJ1-2; tentatively, D is TRBD1 (5 bases). The CDR3 runs to 15 residues. V lost 3 bases, J lost 3 bases, and 14 bases lay in between. Germline CDR1 reads MGHRA; CDR2 reads YSYEKL. Written as DNA, the CDR3 is TGCGCCAGCAGCCACGCTCCGGGACGAGACTATGGCTACACCTTC. Translated, it gives CASSHAPGRDYGYTF.

The rearrangement uses TRBV4-3 and TRBJ2-7; 8 bases line up with TRBD1. This CDR3 is 15 amino acids long. Trimming cost V 0 bases and J 3 bases; bases outside gene matches: 4. Per germline, CDR1 LGHNA and CDR2 YSLEER. DNA for the CDR3: TGCGCCAGCAGCCAAGATTTTACAGGGGGCTACGAGCAGTACTTC. Encoded protein: CASSQDFTGGYEQYF.

The chain couples TRBV7-9 to TRBJ1-1; D not resolved. The V gene lost 4 bases and the J gene lost 11 bases, with 17 bases spanning the gap. CDR1 and CDR2 from the germline V gene are SEHNR and FQNEAQ (reference sequence). This CDR3 is built from 13 residues. The CDR3 coding sequence is TGTGCCAGCAGCTCCCTAGAGGAGGGTAGGGCTTTCTTT. Translating gives CASSSLEEGRAFF.

The rearrangement joins TRBV12-3 or TRBV12-4 to TRBJ2-3, with 7 bases identical to TRBD2. Trimming removed 8 bases from V and 4 bases from J; junction bases left unmatched: 21. The CDR3 has 18 residues. CDR3 DNA sequence: TGTGCCAGCGGACTCGGTGGGATTGTGGGGGGGTTCGCAGATACGCAGTATTTT. Protein product: CASGLGGIVGGFADTQYF.

The CDR3 sequence is CASSPRLGGGYGYTF. CDR3 DNA sequence: TGTGCCAGCAGTCCTCGACTGGGTGGCGGCTATGGCTACACCTTC. The chain carries TRBV12-3 or TRBV12-4 and TRBJ1-2; the D is unclear. The V end lost 5 bases, the J end lost 4 bases, and 17 bases lay between the germline ends. The CDR3 is 15 amino acids.

This clonotype was found a few times. The rearrangement joins TRBV12-3 or TRBV12-4 to TRBJ2-1; 7 bases map to TRBD1. The J segment lost 0 bases and the V segment lost 6 bases, leaving 5 bases of the junction unmatched. The CDR3 totals 15 residues. The CDR3 bases are TGTGCCAGCAGGATGGACAGGAGCTCCTACAATGAGCAGTTCTTC. It encodes CASRMDRSSYNEQFF.